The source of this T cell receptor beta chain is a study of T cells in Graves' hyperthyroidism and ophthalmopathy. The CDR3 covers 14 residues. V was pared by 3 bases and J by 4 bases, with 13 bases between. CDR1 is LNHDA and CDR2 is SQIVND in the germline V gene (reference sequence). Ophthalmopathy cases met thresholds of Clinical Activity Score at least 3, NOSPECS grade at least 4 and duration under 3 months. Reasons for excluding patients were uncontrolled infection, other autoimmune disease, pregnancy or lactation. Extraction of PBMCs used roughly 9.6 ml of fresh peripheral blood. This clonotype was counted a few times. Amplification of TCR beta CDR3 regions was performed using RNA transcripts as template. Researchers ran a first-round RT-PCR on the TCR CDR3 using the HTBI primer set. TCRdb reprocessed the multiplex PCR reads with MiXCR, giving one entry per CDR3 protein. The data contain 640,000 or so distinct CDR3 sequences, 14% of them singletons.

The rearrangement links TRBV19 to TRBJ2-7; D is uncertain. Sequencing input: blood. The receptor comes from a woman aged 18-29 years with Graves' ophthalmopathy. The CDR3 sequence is CASSIKPAGYEQYF. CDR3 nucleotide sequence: TGTGCCAGTAGTATTAAGCCGGCCGGATACGAGCAGTACTTC.